The rows below give T cell receptor beta chains drawn from one sample of a study of cytomegalovirus exposure and HLA in healthy donors. Measured with immunoSEQ multiplex PCR; TCRdb has only the in-frame clones, and not every one. The sample contains fewer than 90,000 clones, around 94% of which appear only once. Sequenced material: PBMCs. The receptors were sampled from a woman between 18 and 30 years old in good health and CMV-seropositive. CDR3s include the opening cysteine and the closing phenylalanine or tryptophan. The order of the fields is clone size, J gene, CDR3 length, D gene, V gene, CDR3 DNA, CDR3 protein. A D gene is named only where the DNA matches it firmly. Rows give clone size only sometimes, using once, few, many, or a class for an expanded clone.

- | TRBJ2-1 | 15 | - | TRBV11-2 | TGTGCCAGCTTTACAATGGGCGAGTCCATCTATGAGCAGTTCTTC | CASFTMGESIYEQFF
- | TRBJ1-1 | 13 | - | TRBV7-2 | TGTGCCAGCAGCCCCCAGACAAACACTGAAGCTTTCTTT | CASSPQTNTEAFF
- | TRBJ1-6 | 16 | TRBD1 | TRBV7-2 | TGTGCCAGCAGCAACCCCGGGACAGGGATCAATTCACCCCTCCACTTT | CASSNPGTGINSPLHF
- | TRBJ1-5 | 15 | TRBD1 | TRBV7-2 | TGTGCCAGCAGCTTATCAGGGGGAAGCAATCAGCCCCAGCATTTT | CASSLSGGSNQPQHF
- | TRBJ2-7 | 13 | - | TRBV6-1 | TGTGCCAGCAGTGAAAGTTGGCTCTACGAGCAGTACTTC | CASSESWLYEQYF
- | TRBJ2-3 | 15 | TRBD1 | TRBV9 | TGTGCCAGCAGCACGACAGGGGGCTGGACAGATACGCAGTATTTT | CASSTTGGWTDTQYF
- | TRBJ1-3 | 12 | - | TRBV7-2 | TGTGCCAGCAGCCTCCTTTTAGACACCATATATTTT | CASSLLLDTIYF
- | TRBJ2-1 | 15 | - | TRBV7-2 | TGTGCCAGCAGCCCACAAGGGGGCTCCTACAATGAGCAGTTCTTC | CASSPQGGSYNEQFF
- | TRBJ2-3 | 18 | - | TRBV11-3 | TGTGCCAGCAGCTTTACCCTTAGGATCGGACAGAGCACAGATACGCAGTATTTT | CASSFTLRIGQSTDTQYF
once | TRBJ2-3 | 15 | - | TRBV11-2 | TGTGCCAGCAGCTTAAATGGGCGCCGCACAGATACGCAGTATTTT | CASSLNGRRTDTQYF
- | TRBJ1-2 | 15 | - | TRBV27 | TGTGCCAGCAGTTTTGGGGGGGCACCTAACTATGGCTACACCTTC | CASSFGGAPNYGYTF
- | TRBJ1-2 | 15 | TRBD1 | TRBV25-1 | TGTGCCAGCAGTGGCCCCCTTGACAGGGGGCATGGCTACACCTTC | CASSGPLDRGHGYTF
- | TRBJ1-4 | 15 | - | TRBV27 | TGTGCCAGCAGTTTATTGTATGCAACTAATGAAAAACTGTTTTTT | CASSLLYATNEKLFF
few | TRBJ1-5 | 15 | - | TRBV7-9 | TGTGCCAGCGTTCCACTGCAGGGGAGCAATCAGCCCCAGCATTTT | CASVPLQGSNQPQHF
- | TRBJ1-5 | 14 | TRBD1 | TRBV7-2 | TGTGCCAGCAGCCTCCGACAGGGCACTCAGCCCCAGCATTTT | CASSLRQGTQPQHF
- | TRBJ1-2 | 15 | - | TRBV4-2 | TGTGCCAGCAGCCAAGACAGGGGATCTGACTATGGCTACACCTTC | CASSQDRGSDYGYTF
- | TRBJ2-1 | 15 | - | TRBV5-1 | TGCGCCAGCACCCTGACCCGAGGAGGCTACAATGAGCAGTTCTTC | CASTLTRGGYNEQFF
- | TRBJ1-5 | 15 | - | TRBV28 | TGTGCCAGCAGCTCTCCTTGGCAGGGTGGTCAGCCCCAGCATTTT | CASSSPWQGGQPQHF